This is a list of T cell receptor beta chains from one sample in a study of cytomegalovirus exposure and HLA in healthy donors. Sequencing used immunoSEQ multiplex PCR; TCRdb keeps in-frame clones, though not all of them. Of 60,000 to 70,000 clones in the sample, roughly 80% were seen once. The sequenced sample was PBMCs. Receptor source: a woman aged 30 to 39 in good health and CMV-seronegative. The CDR3 runs from the conserved cysteine through the conserved F or W. A D gene is named only where the DNA matches it firmly. A row's size may be missing; if present it is once, few, many or a size class.

j_call d_call clone_size v_call cdr3_nt cdr3_aa
TRBJ2-5 . . TRBV5-1 TGCGCCAGCAGCTTGGACGGAGGGGTACCTCGGGAGACCCAGTACTTC CASSLDGGVPRETQYF
TRBJ1-4 . . TRBV4-1 TGCGCCAGCAGCCAAACGGGACTGATTAATGAAAAACTGTTTTTT CASSQTGLINEKLFF
TRBJ2-1 TRBD2 . TRBV11-2 TGTGCCAGCAGCCTAGGGCGGGGGACCGACAATGAGCAGTTCTTC CASSLGRGTDNEQFF
TRBJ2-2 . . TRBV21-1 TGTGCCAGCAGCATGACAGGGTCGCGCGAGGACACCGGGGAGCTGTTTTTT CASSMTGSREDTGELFF
TRBJ2-2 TRBD1 few TRBV6-4 TGTGCCAGCACCCGGGACAGCTCATCGCCCGGGGAGCTGTTTTTT CASTRDSSSPGELFF
TRBJ2-7 . . TRBV7-6 TGTGCCAGCAGCTTATTATCATCCGCAGACTACGAGCAGTACTTC CASSLLSSADYEQYF
TRBJ2-6 . . TRBV10-3 TGTGCCATCAGTGAGTCGTTTCAATCTGGGGCCAACGTCCTGACTTTC CAISESFQSGANVLTF
TRBJ2-3 . . TRBV11-2 TGTGCCAGCGTGAGTCAGTGGGGGCCCTCAGATACGCAGTATTTT CASVSQWGPSDTQYF
TRBJ2-3 . . TRBV4-1 TGCGCCAGCAGCCAAGATGGGGGACACTCTCTCCCGCAGTATTTT CASSQDGGHSLPQYF
TRBJ1-3 . . TRBV6-1 TGTGCCAGCAGGGAATATAGTGAAAACTCTGGAAACACCATATATTTT CASREYSENSGNTIYF
TRBJ2-7 . . TRBV6-5 TGTGCCAGCAGTGAAGGAAACGGGGTTAGCGAGCAGTACTTC CASSEGNGVSEQYF
TRBJ2-3 TRBD2 . TRBV30 TGTGCCTGGCGACTAGCGGGGGGCATTGGTACGCAGTATTTT CAWRLAGGIGTQYF
TRBJ2-2 . . TRBV29-1 TGCAGCGTTGCAGGGGCCAACGGGGAGCTGTTTTTT CSVAGANGELFF
TRBJ1-2 . . TRBV14 TGTGCCAGCAGCCAAGATCAGAGACAGAACTTGTATGGCTACACCTTC CASSQDQRQNLYGYTF
TRBJ1-2 . . TRBV28 TGTGCCAGCGGCCAGGTCTATGGCTACACCTTC CASGQVYGYTF
TRBJ2-2 TRBD2 once TRBV9 TGTGCCAGCAGCGCCCGTAGGGGGGCTAGCGGGGGGAGGACCGGGGAGCTGTTTTTT CASSARRGASGGRTGELFF
TRBJ1-1 TRBD1 . TRBV28 TGTGCCAGCAGCCGTAAACAGGGGGCGGTGGCTTTCTTT CASSRKQGAVAFF
TRBJ1-2 . . TRBV4-1 TGCGCCAGCAGCCAAGATTGGGGGGTAGACTATGGCTACACCTTC CASSQDWGVDYGYTF
TRBJ1-2 . . TRBV2 TGTGCCAGCAGTGAATACAGGGCCTATGGCTACACCTTC CASSEYRAYGYTF
TRBJ1-4 TRBD1 . TRBV19 TGTGCCAGTAGGGGGACGACAGGGCTTAATGAAAAACTGTTTTTT CASRGTTGLNEKLFF
TRBJ1-2 TRBD1 few TRBV5-1 TGCGCCAGCAGTTCAGGGGGGCATGGCTACACCTTC CASSSGGHGYTF
TRBJ2-7 . . TRBV7-2 TGTGCCAGCGGGACGGGGGTCGTCTACGAGCAGTACTTC CASGTGVVYEQYF
TRBJ2-7 TRBD1 . TRBV7-2 TGTGCCAGCAGCTTAGTTGGACAGGCAAACGAGCAGTACTTC CASSLVGQANEQYF
TRBJ1-1 . . TRBV2 TGTGCCAGCAGTGAAGCGGCGGGGTACCTCAACACTGAAGCTTTCTTT CASSEAAGYLNTEAFF
TRBJ2-2 . . TRBV5-1 TGCGCCAGCAGCTTGTGGTCACCGGAGGATAACGGGGAGCTGTTTTTT CASSLWSPEDNGELFF
TRBJ2-7 . . TRBV4-3 TGCGCCAGCAGCCAAGATATTGGGGGCGCAGGATACGAGCAGTACTTC CASSQDIGGAGYEQYF
TRBJ1-1 . . TRBV7-9 TGTGCCAGCAGCTTAGTAGGGGCACGACGCGGGACGAACACTGAAGCTTTCTTT CASSLVGARRGTNTEAFF
TRBJ1-1 . . TRBV19 TGTGCCAGTATTGGCAGCGTGAACACTGAAGCTTTCTTT CASIGSVNTEAFF
TRBJ2-7 TRBD1 . TRBV2 TGTGCCAGCAGTGGTGGGGCAGGGGGACCCTGGGACGAGCAGTACTTC CASSGGAGGPWDEQYF
TRBJ2-6 . . TRBV10-3 TGTGCCATCAGTGAGTCAAACAGGGAAACGGGGGGGGCCAACGTCCTGACTTTC CAISESNRETGGANVLTF
TRBJ2-7 . . TRBV6-4 TGTGCCAGCAGTGAAGGAGAGCAGGGGATTTACGAGCAGTACTTC CASSEGEQGIYEQYF
TRBJ2-6 . . TRBV5-4 TGTGCCAGCAGCTTGGATTGGGGGCCCGGGGCCAACGTCCTGACTTTC CASSLDWGPGANVLTF
TRBJ1-1 . few TRBV10-3 TGTGCCATCAGTGACAGGGGATTGGGCACTGAAGCTTTCTTT CAISDRGLGTEAFF